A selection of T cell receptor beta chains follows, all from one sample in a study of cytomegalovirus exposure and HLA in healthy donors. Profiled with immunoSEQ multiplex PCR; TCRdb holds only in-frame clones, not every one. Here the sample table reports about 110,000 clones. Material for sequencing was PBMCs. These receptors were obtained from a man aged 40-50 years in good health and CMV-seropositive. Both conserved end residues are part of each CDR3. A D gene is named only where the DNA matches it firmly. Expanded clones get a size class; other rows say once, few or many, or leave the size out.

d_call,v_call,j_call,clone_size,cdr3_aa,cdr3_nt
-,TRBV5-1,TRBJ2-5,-,CASSLLGSPQETQYF,TGCGCCAGCAGCTTACTAGGGTCACCACAAGAGACCCAGTACTTC
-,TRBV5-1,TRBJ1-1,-,CASSRETGNTEAFF,TGCGCCAGCAGCCGCGAGACAGGTAACACTGAAGCTTTCTTT
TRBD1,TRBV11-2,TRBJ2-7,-,CASRRGTGGLYEQYF,TGTGCCAGCAGAAGAGGGACAGGGGGCCTATACGAGCAGTACTTC
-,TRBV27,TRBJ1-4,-,CASSFSGHEKLFF,TGTGCCAGCAGTTTTAGTGGGCATGAAAAACTGTTTTTT
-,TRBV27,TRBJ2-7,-,CASGYRVFYEQYF,TGTGCCAGCGGATACCGGGTATTTTACGAGCAGTACTTC
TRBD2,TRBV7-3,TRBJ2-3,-,CASGREGADTQYF,TGTGCCAGCGGACGGGAGGGCGCAGATACGCAGTATTTT
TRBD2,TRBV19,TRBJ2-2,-,CASSLGTSGANTGELFF,TGTGCCAGTAGTTTGGGGACTAGCGGGGCGAACACCGGGGAGCTGTTTTTT
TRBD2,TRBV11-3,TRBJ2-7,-,CASSLDGAGGSEQYF,TGTGCCAGCAGCTTAGATGGAGCGGGAGGAAGCGAGCAGTACTTC
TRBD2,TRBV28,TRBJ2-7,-,CASSLVPGTSASGEQYF,TGTGCCAGCAGCTTAGTGCCCGGGACTAGCGCTTCAGGGGAGCAGTACTTC
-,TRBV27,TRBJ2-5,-,CASSLAGTQYF,TGTGCCAGCAGTTTGGCGGGTACCCAGTACTTC
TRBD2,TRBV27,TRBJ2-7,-,CASSMTSGRYEQYF,TGTGCCAGCAGTATGACTAGCGGGAGGTACGAGCAGTACTTC
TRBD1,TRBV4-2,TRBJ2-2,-,CALIGTGNTGELFF,TGTGCTCTAATAGGGACAGGTAACACCGGGGAGCTGTTTTTT
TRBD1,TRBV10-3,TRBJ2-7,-,CAISDGDRVDGEQYF,TGTGCCATCAGTGACGGGGACAGGGTGGATGGCGAGCAGTACTTC
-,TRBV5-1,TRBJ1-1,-,CASGGEIGTEAFF,TGCGCCAGCGGGGGGGAAATTGGCACTGAAGCTTTCTTT
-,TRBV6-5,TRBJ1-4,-,CASSPGASHEKLFF,TGTGCCAGCAGTCCAGGTGCGAGTCATGAAAAACTGTTTTTT
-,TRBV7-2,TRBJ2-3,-,CASLRQVTDTQYF,TGTGCCAGCCTCCGACAGGTCACAGATACGCAGTATTTT
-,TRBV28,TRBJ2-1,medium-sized,CASRREDLRRVDEQFF,TGTGCCAGCAGACGCGAGGACTTACGGAGGGTTGATGAGCAGTTCTTC
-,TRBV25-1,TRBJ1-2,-,CASSDSLFSGMGGYTF,TGTGCCAGCAGTGATTCTTTGTTTTCGGGGATGGGGGGCTACACCTTC
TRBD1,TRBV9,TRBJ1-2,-,CASSPYQGVFNYGCTF,TGTGCCAGCAGCCCCTATCAGGGGGTATTTAACTATGGCTGCACCTTC
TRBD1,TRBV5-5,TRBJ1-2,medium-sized,CASSKRGQSWAYGYTF,TGTGCCAGCAGCAAACGGGGACAGTCCTGGGCCTATGGCTACACCTTC
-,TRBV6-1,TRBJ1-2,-,CASSDDRIYGYTF,TGTGCCAGCAGTGACGACAGGATTTATGGCTACACCTTC
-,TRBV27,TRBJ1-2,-,CASSTRRSRSRSDYGYTF,TGTGCCAGCAGTACACGCCGGTCGCGTTCTAGATCGGACTATGGCTACACCTTC
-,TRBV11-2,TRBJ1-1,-,CASSAEGGKNTEAFF,TGTGCCAGCAGCGCAGAAGGGGGAAAGAACACTGAAGCTTTCTTT
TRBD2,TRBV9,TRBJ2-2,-,CASSSARGGNTGELFF,TGTGCCAGCAGCTCGGCGCGGGGGGGGAACACCGGGGAGCTGTTTTTT
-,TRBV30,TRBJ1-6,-,CAWRSPKGRGSPLHF,TGTGCCTGGAGGAGTCCTAAGGGTAGGGGTTCACCCCTCCACTTT
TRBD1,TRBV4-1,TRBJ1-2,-,CASSSIDRAGYGYTF,TGCGCCAGCAGCAGCATAGACAGGGCGGGATATGGCTACACCTTC